Below, 29 T cell receptor beta chains from the same sample are listed, as sequenced in a study of T cell responses to AZD1222 COVID-19 vaccine. Clones were sequenced by immunoSEQ multiplex PCR, and TCRdb holds only the in-frame ones, with some missing. The sample holds roughly 150,000 clones; 90% are singletons and the top ten take under 2%. The sequences come from peripheral blood, collected 28 days after the second AZD1222 dose. The source of these receptors is an adult who received the AZD1222 COVID-19 vaccine.

This clone was counted a few times. The chain recombines TRBV5-1 with TRBJ2-3; TRBD2 matches at 8 bases. The CDR3 length is 16 residues. CDR1 is SGHRS and CDR2 is YFSETQ in the germline V gene. V lost 4 bases and J lost 2; bases outside the gene matches: 9. CDR3 sequence: CASSPNTAGDTDTQYF. The DNA for the CDR3 is TGCGCCAGCAGCCCTAACACAGCGGGAGACACAGATACGCAGTATTTT.

In its sample, this clone was seen a few times. V usage is TRBV15 and J usage is TRBJ2-7; D perhaps matches TRBD1 (6 bases). Germline assignment: CDR1 LNHNV and CDR2 YYDKDF (reference sequence). The CDR3 totals 14 residues. Trimming removed 1 base from V and 2 bases from J, with 9 bases in between. For the CDR3, the DNA is TGTGCCACCAGCAGAGGACAGGATACCTACGAGCAGTACTTC. It translates to CATSRGQDTYEQYF.

J is TRBJ2-5 and V is TRBV7-2; weak D call: TRBD1 (5 bases). This CDR3 has 15 amino acids. V was trimmed by 3 bases and J by 10 bases, leaving 21 bases between them. Germline CDR1 SGHTA, CDR2 FQGNSA. The CDR3 nucleotides read TGTGCCAGCAGCTTGTCTGGGGCCCAGGTTATGAACCAGTACTTC. The encoded protein is CASSLSGAQVMNQYF.

This chain joins TRBV19 and TRBJ1-5, with D possibly TRBD1 on 6 matching bases. V was clipped by 4 bases and J by 1 base, with 17 bases between them. The length of the CDR3 is 17 residues. Germline-derived CDR1 and CDR2 are LNHDA and SQIVND (reference sequence). The CDR3 is CASSTPPGHLSNQPQHF. In DNA, the CDR3 is TGTGCCAGTAGTACCCCACCGGGACATCTAAGCAATCAGCCCCAGCATTTT.

The V and J genes are TRBV3-1 (or the pseudogene TRBV3-2) and TRBJ1-3; D perhaps matches TRBD1 (5 bases). The CDR3 is 16 amino acids. The V gene lost 3 bases and the J gene lost 0 bases, with 12 bases spanning the gap. CDR1 and CDR2 from the germline V gene are LGHDT and YNNKEL (reference sequence). The CDR3 nucleotides read TGTGCCAGCAGCCAGTCTGGGGGACTCTCTGGAAACACCATATATTTT. Translated: CASSQSGGLSGNTIYF.

The CDR3 DNA is TGTGCCAGCAGCCCCGTCCACAGGGCCCGGTTGCATGAAAAACTGTTTTTT. This sequence encodes CASSPVHRARLHEKLFF. J is TRBJ1-4 and V is TRBV7-2, with D possibly matching TRBD1 (6 bases). This CDR3 comprises 17 residues. Trimming pared 5 bases from V and 6 bases from J, leaving 22 bases between. CDR1 is SGHTA and CDR2 is FQGNSA in the germline V gene.

The chain carries TRBV18 and TRBJ2-7; D is possibly TRBD2 (6 bases). Trimming left V 2 bases short and J 6 bases short, with 23 bases between. CDR3 length: 17 residues. Germline V CDR1 and CDR2: KGHSH, LQKENI. The CDR3 region is CASSPLVAGQGGGEQYF. The CDR3 nucleotides are TGTGCCAGCTCACCATTAGTAGCCGGGCAGGGAGGTGGCGAGCAGTACTTC.

CDR3 protein: CASSIYRGGTGELFF. CDR3 in DNA: TGTGCCAGTAGTATCTACCGGGGGGGCACCGGGGAGCTGTTTTTT. The rearrangement uses TRBV19 and TRBJ2-2; TRBD2 aligns across 8 bases. The CDR3 has 15 amino acids. Germline V gives CDR1 LNHDA, CDR2 SQIVND (reference sequence). The ends lost 3 bases at V and 4 bases at J; junction bases unmatched: 4. The full variable domain, its missing parts supplied by reference TRBV19 and TRBJ2-2, is DGGITQSPKYLFRKEGQNVTLSCEQNLNHDAMYWYRQDPGQGLRLIYYSQIVNDFQKGDIAEGYSVSREKKESFPLTVTSAQKNPTAFYLCASSIYRGGTGELFFGEGSRLTVL.

The J gene is TRBJ2-7, the V gene TRBV7-8, with 9 bases that match TRBD1. The V gene's germline CDR1 is SGHVS and CDR2 FQNEAQ. The CDR3 is 13 residues long. With V trimmed by 4 bases and J by 8 bases, 6 bases remained unmatched. CDR3 in DNA: TGTGCCAGCAGCTCCGGGACAGGGTTTAAGCAGTACTTC. Amino acids: CASSSGTGFKQYF.

This chain links TRBV6-5 with TRBJ1-1; 9 bases are a match to TRBD1. V gave up 6 bases and J gave up 3 bases; unmatched junction bases: 5. This CDR3 has 14 amino acids. Germline V gene data show CDR1 as MNHEY and CDR2 as SVGAGI. CDR3: CASRTGGRDTEAFF. The CDR3 nucleotides read TGTGCCAGCAGAACAGGGGGCAGGGACACTGAAGCTTTCTTT.

This chain connects TRBV15 to TRBJ2-2; 7 nucleotides align to TRBD1. Trimming removed 3 bases from V and 1 base from J; junction bases left unmatched: 2. CDR1 LNHNV and CDR2 YYDKDF come from the germline V gene (reference sequence). The CDR3 sequence is 15 residues long. The CDR3 sequence is CATSRWTGNTGELFF. CDR3 nucleotides: TGTGCCACCAGCAGGTGGACAGGGAACACCGGGGAGCTGTTTTTT.

This clone appeared once. The rearrangement joins TRBV18 to TRBJ1-1, with 8 bases that match TRBD1. V lost 3 bases and J lost 0; bases outside the gene matches: 3. Germline values: CDR1 KGHSH, CDR2 LQKENI. The CDR3 runs to 15 residues. The CDR3 reads CASSPRTGLNTEAFF. CDR3 in DNA: TGTGCCAGCTCACCCCGGACAGGGTTGAACACTGAAGCTTTCTTT.

This chain connects TRBV5-8 to TRBJ1-6, with TRBD1 as a possible D gene (5 bases). This CDR3 comprises 16 residues. Trimming left V 1 base short and J 4 bases short, with 12 bases between. CDR1 and CDR2 (germline): SGHTS, YDEGEE. The CDR3 region is CASSLLGRAYNSPLHF. The CDR3 DNA follows: TGTGCCAGCAGCTTGTTGGGACGGGCTTATAATTCACCCCTCCACTTT.

V is TRBV3-1 (or the pseudogene TRBV3-2) and J is TRBJ1-2, with TRBD1 as a possible D gene (5 bases). This CDR3 comprises 14 residues. V was shortened by 1 base and J by 5 bases, with 11 bases between the two germline ends. The germline gives CDR1 LGHDT, CDR2 YNNKEL (reference sequence). The CDR3 region has the DNA TGTGCCAGCAGCCAAGGCGGGACGCCATATGGCTACACCTTC. Amino acids: CASSQGGTPYGYTF.

This clone has a handful of counts. The chain uses TRBV14 and TRBJ2-3; 8 nucleotides match TRBD1. The CDR3 extends over 18 amino acids. CDR1 is SGHDN, CDR2 FVKESK, per germline. Unmatched junction bases numbered 15, after V lost 6 bases and J lost 1 base. The CDR3 DNA reads as TGTGCCAGCAGTCCAGGACAGGGTGGCCCCGCTCGCACAGATACGCAGTATTTT. It encodes CASSPGQGGPARTDTQYF.

The CDR3, as DNA: TGCGCCAGCGGGGATTTGACTACTAGCACAGATACGCAGTATTTT. This encodes CASGDLTTSTDTQYF. The chain is built from TRBV5-1 and TRBJ2-3, with a possible D match to TRBD2 (5 bases). Germline V lookup: CDR1 SGHRS, CDR2 YFSETQ. Trimming removed 7 bases from V and 0 bases from J, with 15 bases in between. The CDR3 totals 15 residues. Combining the CDR3 with reference TRBV5-1 and TRBJ2-3 gives the whole variable domain KAGVTQTPRYLIKTRGQQVTLSCSPISGHRSVSWYQQTPGQGLQFLFEYFSETQRNKGNFPGRFSGRQFSNSRSEMNVSTLELGDSALYLCASGDLTTSTDTQYFGPGTRLTVL.

V and J are TRBV18 and TRBJ2-1; D possibly corresponds to TRBD1 (6 bases). V was clipped by 6 bases and J by 5 bases, with 8 bases between them. Germline V lookup: CDR1 KGHSH, CDR2 LQKENI. This CDR3 region has 12 residues. CDR3 amino acids: CASSRTDNEQFF. Written as DNA, the CDR3 is TGTGCCAGCTCGCGGACAGACAATGAGCAGTTCTTC.

The V and J genes are TRBV7-9 and TRBJ1-2; perhaps TRBD1 as D (5 bases). CDR1 and CDR2 (germline): SEHNR, FQNEAQ (reference sequence). The V and J ends lost 6 bases and 8 bases respectively, with 16 bases between them. There are 13 residues in the CDR3. The CDR3 loop reads CASSLWGDRGYTF. The CDR3 DNA follows: TGTGCCAGCAGTTTGTGGGGGGACCGGGGCTACACCTTC.

The CDR3 DNA sequence: TGCGCCAGCAGCCAGGGTGTCGGGGGGCGCCAAGAGACCCAGTACTTC. Translating gives CASSQGVGGRQETQYF. The chain joins TRBV5-1 to TRBJ2-5; D possibly corresponds to TRBD2 (7 bases). CDR1 and CDR2 from the germline V gene are SGHRS and YFSETQ. V lost 4 bases and J 1 base, leaving 17 bases between the germline ends. CDR3 length: 16 residues.

The V call is TRBV24-1, the J call TRBJ2-2; D is ambiguous. Trimming cost V 6 bases and J 4 bases, with 11 bases left between them. The CDR3 is 14 residues long. Germline values: CDR1 KGHDR, CDR2 SFDVKD. CDR3: CATSYPSGTGELFF. CDR3 bases: TGTGCCACCAGTTACCCCAGTGGCACCGGGGAGCTGTTTTTT.

The chain carries TRBV3-1 (or the pseudogene TRBV3-2) and TRBJ1-1; 12 positions match TRBD1. Looked up from germline, CDR1 is LGHDT and CDR2 is YNNKEL (reference sequence). The junction had 4 bases not matched to a gene; V was cut back by 1 base and J by 7 bases. The CDR3 runs 15 residues. CDR3 DNA: TGTGCCAGCAGCCAAGCCGGGACAGGGGGCGGTGAAGCTTTCTTT. Protein: CASSQAGTGGGEAFF.

V gene TRBV19 combines with J gene TRBJ2-1; TRBD2 aligns across 10 bases. Germline V CDR1 and CDR2: LNHDA, SQIVND (reference sequence). J gave up 7 bases and V 3 bases, and 6 bases lay outside the gene matches. The CDR3 spans 15 residues. The CDR3 region has the DNA TGTGCCAGTAGTATCGATAGCGGGAGGCGGAATGAGCAGTTCTTC. Translation: CASSIDSGRRNEQFF.

The CDR3 nucleotides read TGTGCCAGCTCATCCTCCACAGGGGCAGGTCAGCCCCAGCATTTT. Translation: CASSSSTGAGQPQHF. The genes are TRBV18 and TRBJ1-5, with TRBD1 matching over 7 bases. V was clipped by 5 bases and J by 6 bases; unmatched bases: 10. The CDR3 covers 15 residues. CDR1 and CDR2 from the germline V gene are KGHSH and LQKENI.

V and J are TRBV16 and TRBJ2-2, with D hard to call. Trimming cost V 2 bases and J 2 bases, with 9 bases left between them. This CDR3 contains 15 residues. Germline CDR1 reads KGHSY; CDR2 reads FQNENV. CDR3 nucleotides: TGTGCCAGCAGCCAAGACGGGTCAAACACCGGGGAGCTGTTTTTT. It translates to CASSQDGSNTGELFF.

The chain recombines TRBV10-1 with TRBJ2-1; 8 bases fit TRBD2. The CDR3 is made up of 13 amino acids. With V trimmed by 6 bases and J by 11 bases, 9 bases remained unmatched. Germline-derived CDR1 and CDR2 are WNHNN and SYGVQD (reference sequence). In DNA form, the CDR3 reads TGCGCCAGCAGGAGACGGGAGGGCTCCCAGCAGTTCTTC. It codes for CASRRREGSQQFF.

The rearrangement links TRBV12-3 or TRBV12-4 to TRBJ2-5; D gene unclear. The CDR3 is 12 amino acids. Trimming cost V 3 bases and J 4 bases, with 6 bases left between them. The CDR3 spells CASSLRGETQYF. In DNA, the CDR3 is TGTGCCAGCAGTTTGAGAGGAGAGACCCAGTACTTC.

The J gene is TRBJ2-3, the V gene TRBV2; 10 nucleotides match TRBD2. The V segment lost 6 bases and the J segment 4 bases; nucleotides outside the gene matches: 4. The CDR3 is made up of 14 amino acids. Per the germline V gene, CDR1 is SNHLY and CDR2 is FYNNEI. The CDR3 reads CASRRTSGADTQYF. CDR3 nucleotides: TGTGCCAGCAGGAGGACTAGCGGTGCAGATACGCAGTATTTT.

The V and J genes are TRBV9 and TRBJ1-2, with 11 bases fitting TRBD1. CDR3 length equals 14 residues. V was pared by 6 bases and J by 6 bases, with 7 bases of the junction left unmatched. Germline V gene sequence: CDR1 SGDLS, CDR2 YYNGEE. CDR3 sequence: CASTRTGGENGYTF. The DNA of the CDR3 is TGTGCCAGCACGAGGACAGGGGGCGAGAATGGCTACACCTTC.

This sequence joins TRBV7-9 and TRBJ2-3; 7 bases match TRBD2. The germline gives CDR1 SEHNR, CDR2 FQNEAQ (reference sequence). V shed 4 bases and J 3 bases; nucleotides not matched to a gene: 7. This CDR3 contains 15 residues. The CDR3 reads CASSSGLVGTDTQYF. The CDR3 DNA is TGTGCCAGCAGCTCCGGACTAGTGGGGACAGATACGCAGTATTTT.